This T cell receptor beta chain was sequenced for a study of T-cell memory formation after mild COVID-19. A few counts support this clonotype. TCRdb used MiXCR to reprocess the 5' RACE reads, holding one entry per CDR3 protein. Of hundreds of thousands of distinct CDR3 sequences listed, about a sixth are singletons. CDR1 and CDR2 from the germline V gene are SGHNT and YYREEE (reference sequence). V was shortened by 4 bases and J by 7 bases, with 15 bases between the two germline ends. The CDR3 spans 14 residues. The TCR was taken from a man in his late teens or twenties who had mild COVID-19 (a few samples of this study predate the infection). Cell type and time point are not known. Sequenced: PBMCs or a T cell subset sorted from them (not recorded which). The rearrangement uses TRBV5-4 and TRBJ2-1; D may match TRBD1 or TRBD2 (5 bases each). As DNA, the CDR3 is TGTGCCAGCAGCCGGGGCCCCTCAGAGAATGAGCAGTTCTTC. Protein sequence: CASSRGPSENEQFF. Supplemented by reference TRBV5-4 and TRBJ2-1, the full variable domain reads ETGVTQSPTHLIKTRGQQVTLRCSSQSGHNTVSWYQQALGQGPQFIFQYYREEENGRGNFPPRFSGLQFPNYSSELNVNALELDDSALYLCASSRGPSENEQFFGPGTRLTVL.